The T cell receptor beta chain under discussion was sequenced for a study of blood T cell repertoires in COVID-19. Study context: Acute and convalescent COVID-19 samples came from the United States, Italy and Spain. Sources were T cells, B-cell-depleted T cells, or PBMCs; the material itself was cDNA or gDNA.

The table came from immunoSEQ multiplex PCR; TCRdb's copy has only in-frame clones and leaves some out. The sample carries fewer than 35,000 clones, approximately 85% recorded once. Trimming took off 5 bases at V and 5 bases at J, with 9 bases between the two ends. This CDR3 is built from 12 residues. The germline V gene has CDR1 MNHEY and CDR2 SMNVEV (reference sequence). Source material: peripheral blood. The TCR originated in a man aged 60 to 75 with active COVID-19. This chain uses TRBV27 with TRBJ2-5, with D perhaps TRBD2 (6 bases). CDR3 residues: CASSHLAETQYF. The CDR3 DNA follows: TGTGCCAGCAGTCACCTAGCGGAGACCCAGTACTTC.